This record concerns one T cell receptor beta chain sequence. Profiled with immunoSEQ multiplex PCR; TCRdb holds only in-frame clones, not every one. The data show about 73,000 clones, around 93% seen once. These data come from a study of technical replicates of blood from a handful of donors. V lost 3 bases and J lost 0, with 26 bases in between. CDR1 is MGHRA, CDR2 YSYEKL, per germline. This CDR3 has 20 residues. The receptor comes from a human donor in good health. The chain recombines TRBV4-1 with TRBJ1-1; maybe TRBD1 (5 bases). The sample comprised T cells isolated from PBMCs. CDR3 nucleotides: TGCGCCAGCAGCCATCTGCAGGGACTAGAAAGGAGCCCGATGAACACTGAAGCTTTCTTT. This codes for CASSHLQGLERSPMNTEAFF.